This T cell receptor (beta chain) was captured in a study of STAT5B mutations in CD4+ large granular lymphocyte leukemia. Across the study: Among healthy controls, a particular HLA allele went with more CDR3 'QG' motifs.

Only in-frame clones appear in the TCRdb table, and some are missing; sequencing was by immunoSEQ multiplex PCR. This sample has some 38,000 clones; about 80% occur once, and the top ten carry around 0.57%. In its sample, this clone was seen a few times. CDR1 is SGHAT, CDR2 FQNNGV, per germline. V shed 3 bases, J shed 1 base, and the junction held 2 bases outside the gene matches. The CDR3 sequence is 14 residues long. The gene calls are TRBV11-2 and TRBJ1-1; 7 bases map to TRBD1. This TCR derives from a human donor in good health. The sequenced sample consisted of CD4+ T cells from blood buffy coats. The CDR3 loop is CASSLGQSNTEAFF. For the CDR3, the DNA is TGTGCCAGCAGCTTGGGACAGTCGAACACTGAAGCTTTCTTT.